These 21 T cell receptor beta chains originate from one sample sequenced in a study of blood T cell repertoires in COVID-19. Here immunoSEQ multiplex PCR was the method, and the copy in TCRdb shows in-frame clones only, minus some. The data show 50,000 or so clones, 85% to 90% seen once. The sequenced sample was peripheral blood. All receptors come from a human donor in a cohort sampled during active COVID-19.

The CDR3 spells CAWGQRGGEQFF. The CDR3 nucleotides are TGTGCCTGGGGCCAAAGGGGTGGAGAGCAGTTCTTC. The chain employs TRBV30 and TRBJ2-1, with a tentative D call TRBD1 (5 bases). The CDR3 runs 12 residues. In germline, CDR1 is GTSNPN, CDR2 SVGIG (reference sequence). Trimming removed 5 bases at V and 10 bases at J, with 15 bases between.

The chain links TRBV21-1 to TRBJ2-5; TRBD1, the D gene given by the table, was not confirmed from the DNA. TRBV21-1 is designated a pseudogene. This CDR3 is built from 15 residues. The CDR3 spells CASSNGAGYQETQYF. Written as DNA, the CDR3 is TGTGCCAGCAGCAATGGAGCAGGGTACCAAGAGACCCAGTACTTC.

This clone has more than one count but fewer than ten. The chain employs TRBV18 and TRBJ2-7; 7 nucleotides match TRBD1. Trimming took 5 bases from V and 3 from J; bases not matched to a gene: 7. The length of the CDR3 is 14 residues. CDR1 and CDR2 (germline): KGHSH, LQKENI. The CDR3 region is CASSFDRVNYEQYF. CDR3 bases: TGTGCCAGCTCATTTGACAGGGTCAACTACGAGCAGTACTTC.

V gene TRBV29-1 combines with J gene TRBJ1-1, with TRBD1 as a possible D gene (5 bases). Germline lookup yields CDR1 SQVTM and CDR2 ANQGSEA. Trimming cost V 7 bases and J 2 bases, with 11 bases left between them. This CDR3 has 12 amino acids. The DNA for the CDR3 is TGCAGCGCTGGACAAGTTAACACTGAAGCTTTCTTT. Translated, it gives CSAGQVNTEAFF.

The chain links TRBV2 to TRBJ2-5; 15 positions agree with TRBD2. This CDR3 is 17 amino acids long. The V gene's germline CDR1 is SNHLY and CDR2 FYNNEI. J lost 2 bases, V lost 8 bases, and 9 bases had no gene match. CDR3 amino acids: CASGGLAGGPRQETQYF. The CDR3 DNA follows: TGTGCCAGCGGAGGACTAGCGGGAGGGCCCAGACAAGAGACCCAGTACTTC. The full variable domain, with the rest looked up from reference TRBV2 and TRBJ2-5, is EPEVTQTPSHQVTQMGQEVILRCVPISNHLYFYWYRQILGQKVEFLVSFYNNEISEKSEIFDDQFSVERPDGSNFTLKIRSTKLEDSAMYFCASGGLAGGPRQETQYFGPGTRLLVL.

The chain links TRBV2 to TRBJ2-7; D perhaps matches TRBD1 (6 bases). Germline V gene sequence: CDR1 SNHLY, CDR2 FYNNEI. Trimming stripped 5 bases from V and 7 bases from J, with 18 bases between. CDR3 length equals 14 residues. CDR3 DNA: TGTGCCAGCAGTTATTCGGACAGCTTCTCGGAGCAGTACTTC. Encoded protein: CASSYSDSFSEQYF.

The chain carries TRBV4-2 and TRBJ2-7, with 8 nucleotides matching TRBD2. Germline V gives CDR1 LGHNA, CDR2 YNFKEQ. The CDR3 spans 15 residues. V lost 2 bases, J lost 6 bases, and 9 bases stayed unmatched. CDR3: CASSQPAGDPSEQYF. The CDR3 DNA reads TGTGCCAGCAGCCAACCAGCGGGAGACCCGTCCGAGCAGTACTTC.

The chain has TRBV19 and TRBJ2-7; 8 nucleotides match TRBD2. The CDR3 contains 14 residues. Germline V lookup: CDR1 LNHDA, CDR2 SQIVND (reference sequence). Trimming took 4 bases from V and 1 from J; bases not matched to a gene: 3. CDR3 sequence reads: CASSTREESYEQYF. For the CDR3, the DNA is TGTGCCAGTAGTACGCGGGAGGAATCCTACGAGCAGTACTTC.

The V and J genes are TRBV16 and TRBJ1-2; weak D call: TRBD1 (6 bases). The CDR3 runs to 17 residues. Germline CDR1 KGHSY, CDR2 FQNENV. Trimming took 1 base from V and 4 from J, leaving 19 bases between them. CDR3 protein: CASSQLGPWGGRYGYTF. CDR3 in DNA: TGTGCCAGCAGCCAATTGGGGCCGTGGGGGGGCCGCTATGGCTACACCTTC.

This chain links TRBV4-2 with TRBJ2-7; the match to TRBD2 covers 10 bases. CDR1 is LGHNA, CDR2 YNFKEQ, per germline. This CDR3 is 17 amino acids long. With 1 base clipped from V and 3 bases from J, the junction kept 9 bases outside the gene matches. This CDR3 is CASSQVGTSDEFYEQYF. The CDR3 DNA follows: TGTGCCAGCAGCCAAGTCGGGACTAGCGATGAGTTCTACGAGCAGTACTTC.

The chain uses TRBV5-1 and TRBJ2-7, with TRBD1 as a possible D gene (6 bases). The length of the CDR3 is 14 residues. Germline assignment: CDR1 SGHRS and CDR2 YFSETQ. V was shortened by 5 bases and J by 3 bases, with 15 bases between the two germline ends. The CDR3 here is CASRPPGQIYEQYF. The CDR3 nucleotides are TGCGCCAGCAGACCCCCCGGACAGATCTACGAGCAGTACTTC.

This rearrangement joins TRBV5-1 to TRBJ2-7; TRBD1 matches 7 bases. CDR1 SGHRS and CDR2 YFSETQ come from the germline V gene. With V trimmed by 4 bases and J by 4 bases, 2 bases remained unmatched. This CDR3 has 12 residues. This CDR3 reads CASSTQGYEQYF. DNA of the CDR3: TGCGCCAGCAGCACACAGGGGTACGAGCAGTACTTC.

This clone has only one observation. J is TRBJ2-7 and V is TRBV14; D unresolved. Germline assignment: CDR1 SGHDN and CDR2 FVKESK. V was trimmed by 1 base and J by 0 bases, leaving 13 bases between them. The CDR3 has 16 amino acids. The CDR3 nucleotides read TGTGCCAGCAGCCAAGGGCGGCGGCAAAGCTCCTACGAGCAGTACTTC. It yields the protein CASSQGRRQSSYEQYF.

This clone was detected only once. V is TRBV7-9 and J is TRBJ2-7, with D perhaps TRBD2 (6 bases). Trimming left V 0 bases short and J 6 bases short, with 12 bases between. The germline V gene has CDR1 SEHNR and CDR2 FQNEAQ (reference sequence). The CDR3 runs to 14 residues. In DNA form, the CDR3 reads TGTGCCAGCAGCTTAGCGCTAGGAGGGAGCGAGCAGTACTTC. This gives the protein CASSLALGGSEQYF.

The table lists this clone with a count of one. This chain joins TRBV9 and TRBJ1-2; the D is unclear. This CDR3 has 14 residues. Per the germline V gene, CDR1 is SGDLS and CDR2 is YYNGEE. V gave up 2 bases and J gave up 3 bases, with 11 bases separating them. In nucleotides, the CDR3 is TGTGCCAGCAGCGTGGGAGACCCCGACTATGGCTACACCTTC. This codes for CASSVGDPDYGYTF.

This chain connects TRBV5-1 to TRBJ2-2; 13 nucleotides line up with TRBD2. Trimming at V came to 7 bases and at J to 6 bases, leaving 3 bases not matched to a gene. CDR3 length: 14 amino acids. The germline V gene has CDR1 SGHRS and CDR2 YFSETQ. Here the CDR3 reads CASQLAGGSGELFF. In DNA, the CDR3 is TGCGCCAGCCAACTAGCGGGAGGGTCCGGGGAGCTGTTTTTT.

The chain employs TRBV6-5 and TRBJ1-1; D call uncertain. Trimming cost V 2 bases and J 5 bases, with 15 bases left between them. The V gene's germline CDR1 is MNHEY and CDR2 SVGAGI. The CDR3 sequence is 15 residues long. CDR3 bases: TGTGCCAGCAGTTACGATGGGAGGGTCGGGACTGAAGCTTTCTTT. This encodes CASSYDGRVGTEAFF.

This clone turned up a few times. The rearrangement links TRBV5-1 to TRBJ1-2, with 9 bases that match TRBD1. Germline CDR1 SGHRS, CDR2 YFSETQ. V shed 0 bases, J shed 4 bases, and the junction held 7 bases outside the gene matches. There are 16 residues in the CDR3. CDR3 bases: TGCGCCAGCAGCTTGGCCCCGACAGGGGGTTCCTATGGCTACACCTTC. It specifies CASSLAPTGGSYGYTF.

The rearrangement links TRBV25-1 to TRBJ1-1, with D possibly matching TRBD1 (5 bases). Trimming took 6 bases from V and 0 from J, leaving 11 bases between them. This CDR3 region has 14 residues. Germline CDR1 and CDR2: MGHDK and SYGVNS. As DNA, the CDR3 is TGTGCCAGCAGCCTGGGGCTGTTGAACACTGAAGCTTTCTTT. Protein: CASSLGLLNTEAFF.

This chain links TRBV3-1 (or the pseudogene TRBV3-2) with TRBJ2-3, with 14 bases lining up with TRBD2. The ends lost 1 base at V and 3 bases at J; junction bases unmatched: 6. CDR1 and CDR2 (germline): LGHDT, YNNKEL (reference sequence). CDR3 length: 18 amino acids. The CDR3 DNA is TGTGCCAGCAGCCAAGCCGGGACTAGCGGGAGTCGGACAGATACGCAGTATTTT. Residues: CASSQAGTSGSRTDTQYF.

This sequence joins TRBV6-5 and TRBJ1-2; 8 nucleotides line up with TRBD1. V shed 9 bases and J 7 bases; nucleotides not matched to a gene: 10. The CDR3 sequence is 13 residues long. In germline, CDR1 is MNHEY, CDR2 SVGAGI. CDR3: CASLPGQGSGYTF. Here the CDR3 DNA reads TGTGCCAGTCTCCCCGGACAGGGCAGTGGCTACACCTTC.